The 15 T cell receptor beta chains below come from one sample, sequenced in a study of lymphopenia after photon versus proton radiotherapy. Assay used: immunoSEQ multiplex PCR; TCRdb lists only in-frame clones, some missing. The sample includes 150,000 to 200,000 clones, 80% to 90% seen only once; the top ten take approximately 4.7%. This specimen consisted of peripheral blood, obtained from a patient treated with photon-based radiotherapy. These receptors were taken from a man aged 50 or older with gastric cancer.

The J gene is TRBJ1-1, the V gene TRBV19; D unresolved. Per the germline V gene, CDR1 is LNHDA and CDR2 is SQIVND (reference sequence). Trimming pared 3 bases from V and 0 bases from J, leaving 8 bases between. This CDR3 is built from 14 residues. CDR3 sequence (DNA): TGTGCCAGTAGTATTTTAGGCCTGAACACTGAAGCTTTCTTT. It specifies CASSILGLNTEAFF.

The V gene is TRBV13, the J gene TRBJ1-2, with 10 positions matching TRBD1. Trimming cost V 4 bases and J 4 bases; bases outside gene matches: 6. This CDR3 comprises 15 residues. The germline gives CDR1 PRHDT, CDR2 FYEKMQ (reference sequence). The CDR3: CASSSGTGARYGYTF. The CDR3 nucleotides read TGTGCCAGCAGCTCGGGGACAGGGGCCCGCTATGGCTACACCTTC.

The chain uses TRBV2 and TRBJ2-2, with D unclear. This CDR3 is 13 amino acids long. CDR1 is SNHLY, CDR2 FYNNEI, per germline. Trimming cost V 7 bases and J 4 bases, with 10 bases left between them. CDR3 in DNA: TGTGCCAGCACCCGGGCGCGCACCGGGGAGCTGTTTTTT. This sequence encodes CASTRARTGELFF.

CDR3 in amino acids: CASSLNREHGYTF. The CDR3 nucleotides read TGTGCCAGCAGTCTTAACAGGGAGCATGGCTACACCTTC. J is TRBJ1-2 and V is TRBV5-8, with a tentative D call TRBD1 (6 bases). CDR1 SGHTS and CDR2 YDEGEE come from the germline V gene. V was cut by 5 bases and J by 6 bases, with 14 bases left in between. CDR3 length: 13 residues. The complete variable domain, with remaining parts taken from reference TRBV5-8 and TRBJ1-2, reads EAGVTQSPTHLIKTRGQQATLRCSPISGHTSVYWYQQALGLGLQFLLWYDEGEERNRGNFPPRFSGRQFPNYSSELNVNALELEDSALYLCASSLNREHGYTFGSGTRLTVV.

The V and J genes are TRBV5-6 and TRBJ2-1; 10 nucleotides align to TRBD1. This CDR3 spans 15 amino acids. Trimming at V came to 3 bases and at J to 9 bases, leaving 9 bases not matched to a gene. The V gene's germline CDR1 is SGHDT and CDR2 YYEEEE. This CDR3 is CASSSPGQGLREQFF. The CDR3 region has the DNA TGTGCCAGCAGCTCTCCGGGACAGGGGTTACGTGAGCAGTTCTTC. Combining the CDR3 with reference TRBV5-6 and TRBJ2-1 gives the whole variable domain DAGVTQSPTHLIKTRGQQVTLRCSPKSGHDTVSWYQQALGQGPQFIFQYYEEEERQRGNFPDRFSGHQFPNYSSELNVNALLLGDSALYLCASSSPGQGLREQFFGPGTRLTVL.

The chain joins TRBV7-2 to TRBJ1-3; 7 bases fit TRBD1. The CDR3 runs 14 residues. The V gene end was trimmed by 2 bases and the J gene end by 4 bases; junction bases not matched to a gene: 2. Germline CDR1 reads SGHTA; CDR2 reads FQGNSA. The CDR3 loop is CASSLRQGGNTIYF. Written as DNA, the CDR3 is TGTGCCAGCAGCTTACGACAGGGCGGAAACACCATATATTTT.

CDR3 residues: CATQSPFDSYGYTF. DNA for the CDR3: TGTGCCACCCAGTCCCCCTTCGACAGCTATGGCTACACCTTC. The rearrangement uses TRBV6-1 and TRBJ1-2, with D possibly being TRBD1 (5 bases). CDR1 is MNHNS and CDR2 is SASEGT in the germline V gene. V gave up 10 bases and J gave up 4 bases, with 19 bases separating them. The CDR3 sequence is 14 residues long.

This clone appeared a single time. The rearrangement links TRBV27 to TRBJ2-7; 7 bases map to TRBD2. Germline V gene sequence: CDR1 MNHEY, CDR2 SMNVEV (reference sequence). CDR3 length equals 17 residues. The V gene end was trimmed by 4 bases and the J gene end by 0 bases; junction bases not matched to a gene: 12. This CDR3 reads CASSSIGGSPFSYEQYF. CDR3 DNA sequence: TGTGCCAGCAGTTCCATTGGCGGGAGTCCCTTCTCCTACGAGCAGTACTTC.

V gene TRBV9 combines with J gene TRBJ2-7; D unclear. In germline, CDR1 is SGDLS, CDR2 YYNGEE. This CDR3 has 13 residues. V was trimmed by 4 bases and J by 5 bases, leaving 13 bases between them. CDR3 DNA sequence: TGTGCCAGCAGCACCGGCTCCCTCCACGAGCAGTACTTC. Protein: CASSTGSLHEQYF.

This clone has just one count. This sequence joins TRBV5-1 and TRBJ2-7; TRBD2 matches at 7 bases. The CDR3 is 14 amino acids. CDR1 is SGHRS, CDR2 YFSETQ, per germline. V shed 0 bases and J 7 bases; nucleotides not matched to a gene: 7. The chain's CDR3 is CASSLGSGLTEQYF. The CDR3 DNA reads TGCGCCAGCAGCTTGGGTAGCGGGCTGACTGAGCAGTACTTC.

V is TRBV7-9 and J is TRBJ1-1, with 9 bases identical to TRBD1. This CDR3 has 14 residues. Trimming at V came to 4 bases and at J to 5 bases, leaving 5 bases not matched to a gene. Germline CDR1 SEHNR, CDR2 FQNEAQ (reference sequence). The CDR3 bases are TGTGCCAGCAGCTCGACAGGGGGGCGGACTGAAGCTTTCTTT. Translated: CASSSTGGRTEAFF.

The chain has TRBV5-4 and TRBJ2-7; D is unclear. The V end lost 4 bases, the J end lost 2 bases, and 13 bases lay between the germline ends. The CDR3 length is 14 residues. Per germline, CDR1 SGHNT and CDR2 YYREEE (reference sequence). The CDR3 region is CASSTDGSPYEQYF. CDR3 DNA sequence: TGTGCCAGCAGCACCGATGGGTCCCCCTACGAGCAGTACTTC.

The rearrangement joins TRBV7-7 to TRBJ2-1, with 9 positions matching TRBD1. CDR1 and CDR2 from the germline V gene are SSHAT and FNYEAQ (reference sequence). V shed 2 bases and J 8 bases; nucleotides not matched to a gene: 7. The CDR3 is 15 amino acids. CDR3 coding DNA: TGTGCCAGCAGCTTAACCCGGGACAGGGTGCATGAGCAGTTCTTC. Its protein product is CASSLTRDRVHEQFF.

The chain is built from TRBV18 and TRBJ2-7; 9 positions agree with TRBD2. This CDR3 comprises 18 residues. Germline CDR1 KGHSH, CDR2 LQKENI. Germline trimming cut 0 bases from V and 7 bases from J; bases unmatched to any gene: 16. The CDR3 DNA reads as TGTGCCAGCTCACCACCCCTTTTGGCGGGGGGGAGTCGTGGGGAGCAGTACTTC. The encoded protein is CASSPPLLAGGSRGEQYF.

This clone has just one count. V usage is TRBV6-1 and J usage is TRBJ2-1; a possible D gene is TRBD2 (6 bases). Trimming pared 4 bases from V and 5 bases from J, leaving 18 bases between. The CDR3 spans 16 residues. Germline V gene sequence: CDR1 MNHNS, CDR2 SASEGT. CDR3 sequence reads: CASSGDRETIDNEQFF. CDR3 DNA sequence: TGTGCCAGCAGTGGGGATCGGGAGACTATCGACAATGAGCAGTTCTTC.